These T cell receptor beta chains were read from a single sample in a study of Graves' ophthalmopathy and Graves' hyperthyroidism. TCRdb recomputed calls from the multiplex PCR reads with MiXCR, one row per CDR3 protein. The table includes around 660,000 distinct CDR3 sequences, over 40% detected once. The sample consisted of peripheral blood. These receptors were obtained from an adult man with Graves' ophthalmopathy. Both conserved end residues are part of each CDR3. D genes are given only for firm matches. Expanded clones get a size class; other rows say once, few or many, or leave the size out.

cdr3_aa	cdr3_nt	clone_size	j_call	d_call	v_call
CASSYLPGTGKTEAFF	TGTGCCAGCAGTTACCTTCCTGGGACAGGGAAGACTGAAGCTTTCTTT	-	TRBJ1-1	TRBD1	TRBV6-6
CASSLLTSLNEQFF	TGTGCCAGCAGCTTACTGACTAGCCTCAATGAGCAGTTCTTC	-	TRBJ2-1	TRBD2	TRBV11-2
CASSPKTGEETQYF	TGTGCCAGCAGCCCAAAAACAGGGGAAGAGACCCAGTACTTC	many	TRBJ2-5	TRBD1	TRBV7-8
CASKTGNTEAFF	TGTGCCAGCAAGACAGGGAACACTGAAGCTTTCTTT	many	TRBJ1-1	-	TRBV6-2/TRBV6-3
CASSLRDRGIDTEAFF	TGTGCCAGCAGCTTAAGGGACAGGGGTATAGACACTGAAGCTTTCTTT	many	TRBJ1-1	TRBD1	TRBV7-8
CSLLGTDTEAFF	TGCAGCTTGTTGGGGACCGACACTGAAGCTTTCTTT	-	TRBJ1-1	-	TRBV29-1
CSAPAGGTEAFF	TGCAGTGCCCCGGCGGGGGGCACTGAAGCTTTCTTT	few	TRBJ1-1	-	TRBV20-1
CASSGDSNSPLHF	TGCGCCAGCAGTGGGGACAGTAATTCACCCCTCCACTTT	-	TRBJ1-6	TRBD1	TRBV10-2
CASSSGGRIEQYF	TGTGCCAGCAGCTCCGGGGGCAGAATCGAGCAGTACTTC	-	TRBJ2-7	-	TRBV7-3
CATLDRGDSNQPQHF	TGTGCCACCCTGGACAGGGGGGATAGCAATCAGCCCCAGCATTTT	many	TRBJ1-5	TRBD1	TRBV10-3
CAGRGNTGELFF	TGTGCTGGTCGGGGGAACACCGGGGAGCTGTTTTTT	-	TRBJ2-2	-	TRBV25-1
CATLVREKLFF	TGTGCCACCCTGGTGCGAGAAAAACTGTTTTTT	many	TRBJ1-4	-	TRBV7-9
CASSLVQEVGYTF	TGCGCCAGCAGCTTAGTACAGGAAGTCGGCTACACCTTC	many	TRBJ1-2	-	TRBV5-1
CASSITFADSYNSPLHF	TGTGCCAGTAGTATAACGTTTGCGGACTCCTATAATTCACCCCTCCACTTT	many	TRBJ1-6	-	TRBV19
CASRLEGFSYEQYF	TGTGCCAGCAGATTAGAGGGGTTCTCCTACGAGCAGTACTTC	-	TRBJ2-7	-	TRBV6-6
CASSRDRGDSGANVLTF	TGTGCCAGCAGCCGGGACAGGGGCGACTCTGGGGCCAACGTCCTGACTTTC	-	TRBJ2-6	TRBD1	TRBV6-4
CASSQDVAGRIQPQHF	TGCGCCAGCAGCCAAGATGTGGCAGGGCGAATTCAGCCCCAGCATTTT	-	TRBJ1-5	-	TRBV7-2
CASSLNLQGRSDSPLHF	TGCGCCAGCAGTCTCAATCTACAGGGGCGCTCGGATTCACCCCTCCACTTT	-	TRBJ1-6	TRBD1	TRBV5-1
CASSSGTENTGELFF	TGCGCCAGCAGTTCCGGGACTGAGAACACCGGGGAGCTGTTTTTT	few	TRBJ2-2	-	TRBV5-1
CASMGLAGGLGTGELFF	TGTGCCAGCATGGGGCTAGCGGGAGGCCTGGGCACCGGGGAGCTGTTTTTT	many	TRBJ2-2	TRBD2	TRBV2
CGVGTYERYF	TGCGGTGTTGGGACCTACGAGCGGTACTTC	-	TRBJ2-7	-	TRBV20-1
CATQGDQPQHF	TGTGCAACGCAAGGGGACCAGCCCCAGCATTTT	few	TRBJ1-5	-	TRBV10-3
CASSAREDIGYTEAFF	TGTGCCAGCAGTGCTAGAGAGGACATCGGTTACACTGAAGCTTTCTTT	-	TRBJ1-1	-	TRBV25-1
CASSYRSGFFETQYF	TGTGCCAGCAGTTACCGGTCAGGGTTTTTTGAGACCCAGTACTTC	-	TRBJ2-5	-	TRBV24-1